The source of this TCR beta chain is a study of technical replicates of blood from a few donors (dated by TCRdb to about 2017). Worth noting for this clone: Its target antigen remains unknown. Base qualities are not at hand, and no much larger clone is one base apart.

The library was built by means of the immunoSEQ multiplex PCR assay. TCRdb retrieved this table from immuneACCESS and kept in-frame rearrangements only. Not all clones are present; in checked studies, unresolved V genes account for under half, and no reason is known for the remainder. This sample holds around 92,000 clones; approximately 94% were observed only once. Together, the top ten hold approximately 0.21% of the sample. The CDR3 starts with the cysteine, ends with the phenylalanine, and has 16 residues. The read is trimmed to its CDR3 DNA, 48 bases read in frame from base 1. V is trimmed back by 0 bases and J by 9 bases, and the junction contains 9 bases that no gene match accounts for. The CDR1 and CDR2 encoded by the germline V gene are SGHAT and FQNNGV.

This sequence originates from a human donor in good health. This receptor chain uses TRBV11-2 and TRBJ2-1; 9 nucleotides in the junction match TRBD2. The material sequenced was T cells isolated from PBMCs. The CDR3 protein: CASSLEGAGGPREQFF. At the DNA level, the sequence is TGTGCCAGCAGCTTAGAGGGGGCGGGGGGGCCTCGTGAGCAGTTCTTC.